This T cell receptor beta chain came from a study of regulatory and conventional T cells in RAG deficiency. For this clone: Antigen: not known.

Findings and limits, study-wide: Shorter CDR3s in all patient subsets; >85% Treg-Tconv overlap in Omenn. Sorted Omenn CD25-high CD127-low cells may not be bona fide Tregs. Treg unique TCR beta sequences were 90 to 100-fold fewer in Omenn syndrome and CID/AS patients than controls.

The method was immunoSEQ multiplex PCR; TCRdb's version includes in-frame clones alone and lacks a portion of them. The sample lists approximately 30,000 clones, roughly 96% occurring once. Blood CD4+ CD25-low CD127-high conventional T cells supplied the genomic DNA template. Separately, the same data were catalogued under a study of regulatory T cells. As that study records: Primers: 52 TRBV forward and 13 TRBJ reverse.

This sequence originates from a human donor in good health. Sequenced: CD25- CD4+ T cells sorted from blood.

The DNA of the CDR3 is TGTGCCAGCAGCTTAATACAGGGGCTTTGGGGCACTGAAGCTTTCTTT. This gives the protein CASSLIQGLWGTEAFF. The V gene is TRBV7-2, the J gene TRBJ1-1, with 7 bases matching TRBD1. The ends lost 2 bases at V and 4 bases at J; junction bases unmatched: 10. Germline CDR1 reads SGHTA; CDR2 reads FQGNSA. This CDR3 is built from 16 residues.